The subject of this entry is one TCR beta chain. These data originate in a study of blood T cell repertoires in COVID-19. Study-wide context: T cells, B-cell-depleted T cells, or PBMCs supplied cDNA or gDNA.

Per the original methods: Reference gene primer amplification gave estimated nucleated cell counts. Clones were sequenced by immunoSEQ multiplex PCR, and TCRdb holds only the in-frame ones, with some missing. V, J and clone size are taken as reported in that table, and D and trimming were inferred from the DNA itself. The table has around 150,000 clones, around 88% seen once. The sequence derives from a human donor in a cohort sampled during active COVID-19. The sequenced material came from peripheral blood.

The chain's CDR3 is CASSPRGQGAVGGYTF. The CDR3 nucleotides are TGTGCCAGCAGTCCGCGGGGACAGGGGGCGGTTGGTGGCTACACCTTC. This chain uses TRBV2 with TRBJ1-2; 12 bases fit TRBD1. Germline V lookup: CDR1 SNHLY, CDR2 FYNNEI. The junction had 11 bases not matched to a gene; V was cut back by 5 bases and J by 7 bases. The length of the CDR3 is 16 residues.